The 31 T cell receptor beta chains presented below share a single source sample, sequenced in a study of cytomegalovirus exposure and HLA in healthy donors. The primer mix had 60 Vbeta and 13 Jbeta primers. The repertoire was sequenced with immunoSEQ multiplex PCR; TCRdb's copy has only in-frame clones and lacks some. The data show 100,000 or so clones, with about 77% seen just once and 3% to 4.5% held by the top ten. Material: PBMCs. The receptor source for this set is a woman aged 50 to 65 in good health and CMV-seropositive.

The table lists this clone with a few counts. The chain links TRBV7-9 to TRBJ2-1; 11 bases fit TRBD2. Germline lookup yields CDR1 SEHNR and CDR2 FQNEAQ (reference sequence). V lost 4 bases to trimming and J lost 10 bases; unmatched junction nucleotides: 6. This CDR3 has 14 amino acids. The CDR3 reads CASSWRLAGLEQFF. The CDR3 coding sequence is TGTGCCAGCAGCTGGAGACTAGCGGGATTGGAGCAGTTCTTC.

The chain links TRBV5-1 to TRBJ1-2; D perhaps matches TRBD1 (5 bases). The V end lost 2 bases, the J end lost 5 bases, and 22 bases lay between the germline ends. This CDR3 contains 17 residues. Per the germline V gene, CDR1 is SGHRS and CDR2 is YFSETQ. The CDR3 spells CASSFGGLAPGWYGYTF. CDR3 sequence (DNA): TGCGCCAGCAGCTTCGGGGGGTTGGCTCCGGGCTGGTATGGCTACACCTTC.

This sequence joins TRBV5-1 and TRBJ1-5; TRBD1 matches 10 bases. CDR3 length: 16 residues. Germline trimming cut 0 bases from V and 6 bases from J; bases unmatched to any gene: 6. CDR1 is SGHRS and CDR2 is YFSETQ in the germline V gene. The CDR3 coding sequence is TGCGCCAGCAGCTTGGGGGACAGGGGAGATCTTCAGCCCCAGCATTTT. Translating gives CASSLGDRGDLQPQHF.

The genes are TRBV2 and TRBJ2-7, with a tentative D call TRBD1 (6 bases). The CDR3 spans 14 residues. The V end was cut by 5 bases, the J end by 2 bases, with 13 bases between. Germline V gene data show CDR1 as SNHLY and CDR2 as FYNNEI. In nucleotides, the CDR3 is TGTGCCAGCAGTATAGGGGGAGTTACCTACGAGCAGTACTTC. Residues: CASSIGGVTYEQYF.

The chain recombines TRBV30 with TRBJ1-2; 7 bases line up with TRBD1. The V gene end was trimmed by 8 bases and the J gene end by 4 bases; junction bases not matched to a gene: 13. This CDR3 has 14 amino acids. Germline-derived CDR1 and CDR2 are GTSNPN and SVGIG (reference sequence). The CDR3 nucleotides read TGTGCCGGTAGAATTATCGGACAGGCCTATGGCTACACCTTC. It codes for CAGRIIGQAYGYTF.

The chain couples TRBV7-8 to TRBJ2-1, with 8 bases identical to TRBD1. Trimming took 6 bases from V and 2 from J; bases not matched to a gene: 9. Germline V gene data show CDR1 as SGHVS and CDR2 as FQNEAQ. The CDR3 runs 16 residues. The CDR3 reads CASRRFDRGAYNEQFF. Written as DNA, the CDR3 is TGTGCCAGCAGACGATTCGACAGGGGCGCCTACAATGAGCAGTTCTTC.

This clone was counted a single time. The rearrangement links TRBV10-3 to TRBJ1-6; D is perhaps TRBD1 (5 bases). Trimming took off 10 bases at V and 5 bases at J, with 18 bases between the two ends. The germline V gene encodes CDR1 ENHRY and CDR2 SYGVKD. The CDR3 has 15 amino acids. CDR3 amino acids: CATTPFEGDNSPLHF. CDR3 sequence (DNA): TGTGCCACCACCCCCTTCGAAGGGGATAATTCACCCCTCCACTTT.

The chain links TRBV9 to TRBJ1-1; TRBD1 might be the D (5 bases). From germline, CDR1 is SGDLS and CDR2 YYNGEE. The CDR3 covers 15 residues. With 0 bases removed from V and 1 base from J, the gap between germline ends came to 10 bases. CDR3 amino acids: CASSVGPGWNTEAFF. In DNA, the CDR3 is TGTGCCAGCAGCGTAGGACCAGGGTGGAACACTGAAGCTTTCTTT.

CDR3 region: CASSPRETGIYTF. The CDR3 nucleotides are TGTGCCAGCAGCCCAAGGGAGACAGGTATCTACACCTTC. The chain has TRBV7-9 and TRBJ1-2; tentative D call: TRBD1 (6 bases). Trimming stripped 5 bases from V and 10 bases from J, with 17 bases between. This CDR3 is 13 amino acids long. The germline V gene has CDR1 SEHNR and CDR2 FQNEAQ (reference sequence).

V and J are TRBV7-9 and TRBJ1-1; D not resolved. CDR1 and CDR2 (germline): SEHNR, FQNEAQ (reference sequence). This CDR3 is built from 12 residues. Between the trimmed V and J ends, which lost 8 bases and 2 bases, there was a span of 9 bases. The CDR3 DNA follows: TGTGCCAGCGATTACAGTAACACTGAAGCTTTCTTT. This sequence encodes CASDYSNTEAFF.

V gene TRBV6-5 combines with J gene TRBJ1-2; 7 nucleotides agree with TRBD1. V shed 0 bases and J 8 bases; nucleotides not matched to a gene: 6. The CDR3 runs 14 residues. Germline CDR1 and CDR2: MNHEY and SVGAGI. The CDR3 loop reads CASSYSTGSSGYTF. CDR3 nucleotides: TGTGCCAGCAGTTACTCGACAGGGTCAAGCGGCTACACCTTC.

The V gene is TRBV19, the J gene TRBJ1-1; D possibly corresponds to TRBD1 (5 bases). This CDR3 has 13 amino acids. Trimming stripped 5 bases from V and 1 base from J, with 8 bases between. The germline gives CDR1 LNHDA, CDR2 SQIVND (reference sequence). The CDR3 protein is CASSSTGNTEAFF. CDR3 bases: TGTGCCAGTAGTTCTACAGGGAACACTGAAGCTTTCTTT. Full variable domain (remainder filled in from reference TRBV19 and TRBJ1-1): DGGITQSPKYLFRKEGQNVTLSCEQNLNHDAMYWYRQDPGQGLRLIYYSQIVNDFQKGDIAEGYSVSREKKESFPLTVTSAQKNPTAFYLCASSSTGNTEAFFGQGTRLTVV.

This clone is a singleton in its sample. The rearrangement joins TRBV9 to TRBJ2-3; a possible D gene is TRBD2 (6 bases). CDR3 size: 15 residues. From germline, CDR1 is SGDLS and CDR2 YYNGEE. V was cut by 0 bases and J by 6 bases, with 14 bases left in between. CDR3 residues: CASSVDEGRLDTQYF. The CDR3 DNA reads TGTGCCAGCAGCGTAGATGAGGGGAGGTTGGATACGCAGTATTTT.

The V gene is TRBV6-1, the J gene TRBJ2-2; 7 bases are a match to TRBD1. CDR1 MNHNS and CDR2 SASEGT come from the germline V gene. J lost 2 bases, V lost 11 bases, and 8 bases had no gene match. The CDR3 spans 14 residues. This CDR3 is CALGGRVNTGELFF. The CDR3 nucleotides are TGTGCCCTAGGGGGCAGGGTAAACACCGGGGAGCTGTTTTTT.

The CDR3 is CASEFNAYGYTF. The DNA of the CDR3 is TGTGCCAGCGAGTTTAATGCGTATGGCTACACCTTC. This chain joins TRBV7-9 and TRBJ1-2; unclear D gene. The CDR3 extends over 12 amino acids. V was pared by 8 bases and J by 5 bases, with 12 bases between. Per germline, CDR1 SEHNR and CDR2 FQNEAQ (reference sequence).

CDR3 region: CASSLGSGYLSYGYTF. DNA for the CDR3: TGTGCCAGCAGCTTAGGTTCGGGTTATTTGAGCTATGGCTACACCTTC. The gene calls are TRBV11-2 and TRBJ1-2; D uncertain. CDR1 is SGHAT and CDR2 is FQNNGV in the germline V gene. The CDR3 length is 16 residues. V was shortened by 1 base and J by 4 bases, with 16 bases between the two germline ends.

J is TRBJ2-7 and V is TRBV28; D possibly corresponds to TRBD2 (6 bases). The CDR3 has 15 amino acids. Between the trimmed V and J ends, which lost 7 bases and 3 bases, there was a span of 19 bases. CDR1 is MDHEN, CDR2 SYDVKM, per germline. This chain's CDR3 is CASNIGGAPLYEQYF. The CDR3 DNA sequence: TGTGCCAGCAATATTGGCGGGGCCCCCCTCTACGAGCAGTACTTC.

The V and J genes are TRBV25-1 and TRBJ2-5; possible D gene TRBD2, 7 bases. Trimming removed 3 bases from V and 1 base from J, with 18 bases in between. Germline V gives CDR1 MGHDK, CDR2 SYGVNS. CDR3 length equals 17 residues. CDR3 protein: CASSDQVRGGRQETQYF. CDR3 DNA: TGTGCCAGCAGTGATCAAGTAAGGGGGGGGCGCCAAGAGACCCAGTACTTC.

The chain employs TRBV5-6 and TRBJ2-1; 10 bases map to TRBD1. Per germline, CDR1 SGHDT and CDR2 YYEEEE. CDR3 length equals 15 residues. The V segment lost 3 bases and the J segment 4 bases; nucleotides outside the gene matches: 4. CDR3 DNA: TGTGCCAGCAGCTGGGACAGGGGAGGGTACAATGAGCAGTTCTTC. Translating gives CASSWDRGGYNEQFF.

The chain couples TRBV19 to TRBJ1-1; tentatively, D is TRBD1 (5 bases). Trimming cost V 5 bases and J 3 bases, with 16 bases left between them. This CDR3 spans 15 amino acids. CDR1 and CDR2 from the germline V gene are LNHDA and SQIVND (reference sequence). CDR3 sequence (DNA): TGTGCCAGTAGTGCTGGTTGGGGCAGGGACACTGAAGCTTTCTTT. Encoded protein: CASSAGWGRDTEAFF.

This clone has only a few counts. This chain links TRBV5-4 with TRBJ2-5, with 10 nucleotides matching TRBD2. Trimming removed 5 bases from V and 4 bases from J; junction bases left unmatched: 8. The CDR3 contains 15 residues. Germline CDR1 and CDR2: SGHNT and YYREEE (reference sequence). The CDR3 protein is CASSRSGGAIETQYF. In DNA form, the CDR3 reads TGTGCCAGCAGTCGCAGCGGGGGGGCAATAGAGACCCAGTACTTC.

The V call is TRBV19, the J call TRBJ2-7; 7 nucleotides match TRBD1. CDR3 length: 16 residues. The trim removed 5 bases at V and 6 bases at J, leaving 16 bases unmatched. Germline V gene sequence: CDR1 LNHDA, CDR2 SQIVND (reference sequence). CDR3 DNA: TGTGCCAGTAGTCTAGCAGGGGGAAGCCCAGGGGGCGAGCAGTACTTC. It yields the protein CASSLAGGSPGGEQYF.

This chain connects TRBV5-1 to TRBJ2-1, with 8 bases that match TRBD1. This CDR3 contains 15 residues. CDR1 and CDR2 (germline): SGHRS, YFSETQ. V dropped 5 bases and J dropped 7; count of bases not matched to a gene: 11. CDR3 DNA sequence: TGCGCCAGCAGTTCGGGACAGGTACTCAGGAATGAGCAGTTCTTC. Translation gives CASSSGQVLRNEQFF.

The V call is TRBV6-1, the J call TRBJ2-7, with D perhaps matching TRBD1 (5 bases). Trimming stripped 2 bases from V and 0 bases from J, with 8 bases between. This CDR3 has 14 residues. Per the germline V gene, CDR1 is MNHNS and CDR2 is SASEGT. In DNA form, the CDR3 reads TGTGCCAGCAGTGAAAGGGGTGGCTCCTACGAGCAGTACTTC. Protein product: CASSERGGSYEQYF.

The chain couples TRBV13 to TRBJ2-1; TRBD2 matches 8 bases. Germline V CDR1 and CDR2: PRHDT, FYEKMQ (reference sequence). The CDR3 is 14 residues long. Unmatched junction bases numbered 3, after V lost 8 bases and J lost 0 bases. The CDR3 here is CASRGGSSYNEQFF. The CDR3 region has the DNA TGTGCCAGCCGGGGGGGGAGCTCCTACAATGAGCAGTTCTTC.

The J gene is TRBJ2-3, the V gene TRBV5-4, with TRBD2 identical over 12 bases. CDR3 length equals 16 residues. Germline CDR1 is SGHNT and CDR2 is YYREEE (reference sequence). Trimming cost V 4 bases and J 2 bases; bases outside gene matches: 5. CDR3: CASSRRLAGATDTQYF. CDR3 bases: TGTGCCAGCAGCCGGAGACTAGCGGGAGCCACAGATACGCAGTATTTT. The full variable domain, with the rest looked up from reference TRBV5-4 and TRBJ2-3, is ETGVTQSPTHLIKTRGQQVTLRCSSQSGHNTVSWYQQALGQGPQFIFQYYREEENGRGNFPPRFSGLQFPNYSSELNVNALELDDSALYLCASSRRLAGATDTQYFGPGTRLTVL.

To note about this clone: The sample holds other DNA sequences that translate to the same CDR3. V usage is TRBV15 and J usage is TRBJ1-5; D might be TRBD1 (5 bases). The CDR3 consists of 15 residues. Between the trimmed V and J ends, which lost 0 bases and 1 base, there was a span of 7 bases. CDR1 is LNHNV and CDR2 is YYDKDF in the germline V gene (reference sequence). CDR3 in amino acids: CATSRDRGSNQPQHF. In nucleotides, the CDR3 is TGTGCCACCAGCAGAGATCGGGGGAGCAATCAGCCCCAGCATTTT.

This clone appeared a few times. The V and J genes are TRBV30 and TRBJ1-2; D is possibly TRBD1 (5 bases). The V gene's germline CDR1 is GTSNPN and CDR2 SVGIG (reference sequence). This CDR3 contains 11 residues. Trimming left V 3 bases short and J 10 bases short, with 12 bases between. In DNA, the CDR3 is TGTGCCTGGAGCTCCCCAGGGTACTACACCTTC. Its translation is CAWSSPGYYTF.

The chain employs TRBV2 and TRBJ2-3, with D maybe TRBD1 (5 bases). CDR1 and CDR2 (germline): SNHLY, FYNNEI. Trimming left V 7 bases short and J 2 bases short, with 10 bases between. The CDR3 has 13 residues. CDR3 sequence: CASKQEFTDTQYF. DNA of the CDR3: TGTGCCAGCAAACAGGAATTCACAGATACGCAGTATTTT. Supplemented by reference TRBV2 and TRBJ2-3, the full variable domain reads EPEVTQTPSHQVTQMGQEVILRCVPISNHLYFYWYRQILGQKVEFLVSFYNNEISEKSEIFDDQFSVERPDGSNFTLKIRSTKLEDSAMYFCASKQEFTDTQYFGPGTRLTVL.

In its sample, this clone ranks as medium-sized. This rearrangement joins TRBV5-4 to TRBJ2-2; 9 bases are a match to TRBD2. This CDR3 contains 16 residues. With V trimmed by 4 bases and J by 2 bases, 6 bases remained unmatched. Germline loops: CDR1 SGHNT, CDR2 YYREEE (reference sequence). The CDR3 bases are TGTGCCAGCAGCCGTAGCGGGGGCCGCAACACCGGGGAGCTGTTTTTT. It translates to CASSRSGGRNTGELFF.

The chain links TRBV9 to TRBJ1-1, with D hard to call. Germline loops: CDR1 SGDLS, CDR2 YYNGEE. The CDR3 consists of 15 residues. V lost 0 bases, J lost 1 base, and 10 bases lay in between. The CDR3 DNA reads TGTGCCAGCAGCGTAGACACCGCCGAGAACACTGAAGCTTTCTTT. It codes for CASSVDTAENTEAFF.